One sample yielded the 28 T cell receptor beta chains listed below, sequenced in a study of OX40 agonist ivuxolimab in advanced cancers. Here immunoSEQ multiplex PCR was the method, and the copy in TCRdb shows in-frame clones only, minus some. The profile covers 60,000 to 65,000 clones, with roughly four fifths appearing a single time and 2% to 2.5% taken by the ten largest. The sample was CD4+ or CD8+ T cells sorted from blood, taken in a trial of the OX40 agonist ivuxolimab. The receptor source for this set is an adult with an advanced solid tumor such as melanoma, head and neck, liver or kidney cancer.

This chain uses TRBV18 with TRBJ1-5; perhaps TRBD1 as D (5 bases). CDR3 length equals 17 residues. Germline V gene data show CDR1 as KGHSH and CDR2 as LQKENI. Trimming removed 4 bases at V and 4 bases at J, with 20 bases between. As DNA, the CDR3 is TGTGCCAGCTCACGTATAAGTCTTCAGGGACCAAATCAGCCCCAGCATTTT. Its protein product is CASSRISLQGPNQPQHF.

V is TRBV28 and J is TRBJ1-2; perhaps TRBD1 as D (5 bases). With 9 bases removed from V and 3 bases from J, the gap between germline ends came to 20 bases. This CDR3 region has 15 residues. CDR1 is MDHEN, CDR2 SYDVKM, per germline. This chain's CDR3 is CASQMGGPADYGYTF. The CDR3 DNA sequence: TGTGCCAGTCAAATGGGGGGACCTGCTGACTATGGCTACACCTTC.

Notes on this clone: At one end, the junction sequence differs from germline, possibly due to a read error. V and J are TRBV7-9 and TRBJ2-3; possibly TRBD2 for D (5 bases). The CDR3 runs to 13 residues. The germline V gene has CDR1 SEHNR and CDR2 FQNEAQ (reference sequence). The CDR3 loop reads CASSLPSRDTQYF. CDR3 nucleotides: TGTGCCAGCAGCTTACCTAGCAGAGATACGCAGTATTTT.

The chain combines TRBV10-3 with TRBJ1-6, with D possibly TRBD1 on 5 matching bases. The length of the CDR3 is 18 residues. Germline V gene data show CDR1 as ENHRY and CDR2 as SYGVKD. V lost 0 bases and J lost 7, with 19 bases in between. The chain's CDR3 is CAISESGRSGVPNSPLHF. The CDR3 bases are TGTGCCATCAGTGAGTCGGGGCGGTCGGGGGTGCCCAATTCACCCCTCCACTTT.

The V gene is TRBV2, the J gene TRBJ2-2; 9 bases are a match to TRBD2. With V trimmed by 4 bases and J by 5 bases, 5 bases remained unmatched. Germline V CDR1 and CDR2: SNHLY, FYNNEI. This CDR3 is built from 15 residues. CDR3 sequence: CASSASLAGTGELFF. Written as DNA, the CDR3 is TGTGCCAGCAGTGCCTCTCTAGCGGGGACCGGGGAGCTGTTTTTT. The full variable domain, completed using reference TRBV2 and TRBJ2-2, is EPEVTQTPSHQVTQMGQEVILRCVPISNHLYFYWYRQILGQKVEFLVSFYNNEISEKSEIFDDQFSVERPDGSNFTLKIRSTKLEDSAMYFCASSASLAGTGELFFGEGSRLTVL.

This clone was recorded only once. J is TRBJ2-2 and V is TRBV19, with TRBD1 identical over 9 bases. Germline V CDR1 and CDR2: LNHDA, SQIVND (reference sequence). The CDR3 spans 15 residues. Trimming cost V 4 bases and J 4 bases; bases outside gene matches: 4. The CDR3 DNA follows: TGTGCCAGTAGTACTACAGGGGGCGGCACCGGGGAGCTGTTTTTT. Protein product: CASSTTGGGTGELFF.

The sample holds one count of this clone. V gene TRBV7-3 combines with J gene TRBJ2-3; D perhaps matches TRBD2 (6 bases). Trimming left V 2 bases short and J 4 bases short, with 10 bases between. Germline CDR1 reads SGHTA; CDR2 reads FQGTGA. The CDR3 loop spans 14 amino acids. CDR3 loop: CASSLGGVADTQYF. CDR3 sequence (DNA): TGTGCCAGCAGCTTAGGCGGGGTCGCAGATACGCAGTATTTT.

This chain joins TRBV28 and TRBJ2-3; no clear D. CDR1 is MDHEN, CDR2 SYDVKM, per germline. Trimming removed 10 bases at V and 1 base at J, with 18 bases between. The CDR3 contains 15 residues. In DNA, the CDR3 is TGTGCCACCCTAAGGTCTGATTCGGGCACAGATACGCAGTATTTT. This translates into CATLRSDSGTDTQYF.

The chain has TRBV2 and TRBJ1-5; no clear D. Germline V CDR1 and CDR2: SNHLY, FYNNEI. The V gene lost 2 bases and the J gene lost 2 bases, with 10 bases spanning the gap. CDR3 size: 15 residues. Here the CDR3 DNA reads TGTGCCAGCAGTGAAAAGGGTGTCGGCAATCAGCCCCAGCATTTT. This gives the protein CASSEKGVGNQPQHF.

V usage is TRBV6-4 and J usage is TRBJ2-4; D is undetermined. Germline V gives CDR1 MRHNA, CDR2 SNTAGT. The CDR3 contains 13 residues. V gave up 2 bases and J gave up 6 bases, with 8 bases separating them. The CDR3 reads CASSDSQRNIQYF. The CDR3 region has the DNA TGTGCCAGCAGTGACAGTCAAAGAAACATTCAGTACTTC.

V gene TRBV20-1 combines with J gene TRBJ2-1; D tentatively reads TRBD1 or TRBD2 (6 bases each). Trimming removed 6 bases from V and 8 bases from J, with 11 bases in between. Germline CDR1 is DFQATT and CDR2 is SNEGSKA (reference sequence). There are 11 residues in the CDR3. As DNA, the CDR3 is TGCAGTGCCCGAAGGGGGGATGAGCAGTTCTTC. Its translation: CSARRGDEQFF.

This clone was observed once. This chain joins TRBV18 and TRBJ2-5; 9 bases map to TRBD2. The V segment lost 3 bases and the J segment 5 bases; nucleotides outside the gene matches: 7. Germline V CDR1 and CDR2: KGHSH, LQKENI. The CDR3 sequence is 15 residues long. CDR3 bases: TGTGCCAGCTCACCCCCGACTAGCGGTGTCGAGACCCAGTACTTC. Its translation is CASSPPTSGVETQYF. Variable domain in full (rest from reference TRBV18 and TRBJ2-5): NAGVMQNPRHLVRRRGQEARLRCSPMKGHSHVYWYRQLPEEGLKFMVYLQKENIIDESGMPKERFSAEFPKEGPSILRIQQVVRGDSAAYFCASSPPTSGVETQYFGPGTRLLVL.

The V call is TRBV5-4, the J call TRBJ2-1; TRBD2 agrees at 14 bases. The V and J ends lost 7 bases and 0 bases, in that order; junction bases with no gene match: 0. This CDR3 region has 15 residues. The germline CDR1 and CDR2 sequences are SGHNT and YYREEE (reference sequence). CDR3 amino acids: CASGTSGGSYNEQFF. CDR3 coding DNA: TGTGCCAGCGGGACTAGCGGGGGCTCCTACAATGAGCAGTTCTTC.

The chain joins TRBV6-1 to TRBJ2-7; TRBD2 matches 14 bases. With 8 bases clipped from V and 4 bases from J, the junction kept 4 bases outside the gene matches. This CDR3 is built from 14 residues. The germline CDR1 and CDR2 sequences are MNHNS and SASEGT. CDR3 sequence: CASAGTSGSYEQYF. CDR3 nucleotides: TGTGCCAGCGCTGGGACTAGCGGGAGTTACGAGCAGTACTTC.

The V and J genes are TRBV7-6 and TRBJ2-3; no clear D gene. The CDR3 loop spans 14 amino acids. CDR1 and CDR2 from the germline V gene are SGHVS and FNYEAQ. V was trimmed by 2 bases and J by 4 bases, leaving 10 bases between them. CDR3: CASSLSVQSDTQYF. Written as DNA, the CDR3 is TGTGCCAGCAGCTTAAGCGTGCAGTCAGATACGCAGTATTTT. The full variable domain, with the rest looked up from reference TRBV7-6 and TRBJ2-3, is GAGVSQSPRYKVTKRGQDVALRCDPISGHVSLYWYRQALGQGPEFLTYFNYEAQQDKSGLPNDRFSAERPEGSISTLTIQRTEQRDSAMYRCASSLSVQSDTQYFGPGTRLTVL.

There are a few counts of this clone. The sample has other DNA sequences that encode this CDR3 too. V is TRBV2 and J is TRBJ1-5; D is perhaps TRBD1 (5 bases). V lost 6 bases and J lost 5, with 11 bases in between. Germline values: CDR1 SNHLY, CDR2 FYNNEI. There are 13 residues in the CDR3. The CDR3 protein is CASRTGGDQPQHF. The CDR3 DNA is TGTGCCAGCAGAACTGGGGGGGATCAGCCCCAGCATTTT.

V and J are TRBV5-6 and TRBJ2-2, with TRBD2 identical over 8 bases. Trimming cost V 0 bases and J 4 bases; bases outside gene matches: 5. CDR1 SGHDT and CDR2 YYEEEE come from the germline V gene. The CDR3 runs to 16 residues. CDR3 bases: TGTGCCAGCAGCTTGGTTGGACTAGCTTTCACCGGGGAGCTGTTTTTT. This sequence encodes CASSLVGLAFTGELFF.

The gene calls are TRBV6-5 and TRBJ2-2; D remains unclear. CDR1 is MNHEY and CDR2 is SVGAGI in the germline V gene. V dropped 2 bases and J dropped 6 bases, with 4 bases sitting between them. CDR3 length: 12 residues. CDR3 residues: CASSYPPGELFF. CDR3 sequence (DNA): TGTGCCAGCAGTTACCCCCCCGGGGAGCTGTTTTTT.

The chain has TRBV6-6 and TRBJ2-5, with TRBD2 matching over 12 bases. Losses at the gene ends were 2 bases for V and 3 bases for J; bases not matched to a gene: 1. This CDR3 region has 15 residues. Germline V gene data show CDR1 as MNHNY and CDR2 as SVGAGI (reference sequence). This CDR3 reads CASSYLAGGEETQYF. The CDR3 nucleotides read TGTGCCAGCAGTTACCTAGCGGGGGGGGAAGAGACCCAGTACTTC.

This chain links TRBV5-5 with TRBJ1-1; D not certain. The germline V gene has CDR1 SGHKS and CDR2 YYEKEE (reference sequence). The CDR3 is made up of 12 amino acids. V shed 2 bases and J shed 0 bases, with 2 bases lying between them. The CDR3 coding sequence is TGTGCCAGCAGCTTAATGAACACTGAAGCTTTCTTT. Protein: CASSLMNTEAFF.

The rearrangement joins TRBV12-5 to TRBJ2-3; 7 nucleotides match TRBD2. CDR3 size: 13 residues. From germline, CDR1 is LGHNT and CDR2 FRNRAP. V gave up 6 bases and J gave up 6 bases; unmatched junction bases: 6. This chain's CDR3 is CASGLGGVDTQYF. The CDR3, as DNA: TGTGCTAGTGGCCTGGGAGGGGTGGATACGCAGTATTTT. Full variable domain (rest looked up from reference TRBV12-5 and TRBJ2-3): DARVTQTPRHKVTEMGQEVTMRCQPILGHNTVFWYRQTMMQGLELLAYFRNRAPLDDSGMPKDRFSAEMPDATLATLKIQPSEPRDSAVYFCASGLGGVDTQYFGPGTRLTVL.

This clone was counted once. The chain uses TRBV7-8 and TRBJ1-2; 8 bases map to TRBD1. Germline V gene sequence: CDR1 SGHVS, CDR2 FQNEAQ. The CDR3 length is 17 residues. The trim removed 5 bases at V and 0 bases at J, leaving 11 bases unmatched. CDR3: CASSPRQGNPTNYGYTF. CDR3 nucleotides: TGTGCCAGCAGCCCAAGACAGGGGAACCCCACTAACTATGGCTACACCTTC.

J is TRBJ2-7 and V is TRBV4-1; TRBD1 aligns across 12 bases. The CDR3 consists of 16 residues. Germline trimming cut 4 bases from V and 7 bases from J; bases unmatched to any gene: 11. Per the germline V gene, CDR1 is MGHRA and CDR2 is YSYEKL. The CDR3 DNA sequence: TGCGCCAGCAGCCCCCTGGCGGGACAGGGGGCCTGGGAGCAGTACTTC. Its protein product is CASSPLAGQGAWEQYF.

J is TRBJ2-3 and V is TRBV2, with D perhaps given as TRBD1 or TRBD2 (5 bases each). Looked up from germline, CDR1 is SNHLY and CDR2 is FYNNEI. Trimming stripped 1 base from V and 4 bases from J, with 12 bases between. The length of the CDR3 is 15 residues. The CDR3 nucleotides are TGTGCCAGCAGTGAAGAACAGGTGGGGGCAGATACGCAGTATTTT. Translation gives CASSEEQVGADTQYF.

V usage is TRBV9 and J usage is TRBJ2-3; 10 bases map to TRBD1. Trimming cost V 4 bases and J 6 bases; bases outside gene matches: 14. This CDR3 is 17 amino acids long. Looked up from germline, CDR1 is SGDLS and CDR2 is YYNGEE. CDR3 in amino acids: CASSIRDRGQVMDTQYF. The CDR3 region has the DNA TGTGCCAGCAGCATACGGGACAGGGGACAAGTGATGGATACGCAGTATTTT.

J is TRBJ2-2 and V is TRBV19, with D tentatively TRBD1 (6 bases). Germline assignment: CDR1 LNHDA and CDR2 SQIVND (reference sequence). V lost 0 bases and J lost 1, with 6 bases in between. The CDR3 is made up of 15 amino acids. The CDR3 nucleotides read TGTGCCAGTAGTATAGAGGGACAGAACACCGGGGAGCTGTTTTTT. It specifies CASSIEGQNTGELFF.

This sequence joins TRBV28 and TRBJ2-3, with D perhaps TRBD2 (5 bases). Looked up from germline, CDR1 is MDHEN and CDR2 is SYDVKM. There are 14 residues in the CDR3. V lost 2 bases and J lost 1, with 7 bases in between. In DNA form, the CDR3 reads TGTGCCAGCAGTTTAGGAGGCGGCACAGATACGCAGTATTTT. Translation: CASSLGGGTDTQYF.

In the case of this clone: This CDR3 is also generated by other DNA sequences in the sample. The V call is TRBV5-4, the J call TRBJ2-7, with 10 bases identical to TRBD1. Germline CDR1 SGHNT, CDR2 YYREEE (reference sequence). Germline trimming cut 3 bases from V and 6 bases from J; bases unmatched to any gene: 9. CDR3 size: 15 residues. Written as DNA, the CDR3 is TGTGCCAGCAGCTCGGGACAGGGGACGCCCGGCGAGCAGTACTTC. Protein: CASSSGQGTPGEQYF.